The clone carrying this T cell receptor beta chain appeared a single time. Its antigen is undetermined. The V gene lost 1 base and the J gene lost 8 bases, with 11 bases spanning the gap. This CDR3 region has 12 residues. Germline V gives CDR1 SQVTM, CDR2 ANQGSEA. The sample comes from a study of blood T cells in healthy people across ages. Study results and caveats: Age showed a roughly linear inverse relationship with TCR beta diversity per million T cells. Long-lived donors had more naive CD4+ cells and higher diversity than aged donors.

Peripheral blood, about 9.4 milliliters per donor, was collected. Primers used in a second PCR of about 7 to 12 cycles were a sample-barcoded 5' primer and a J-beta primer mix. Per sample, CDR3-containing paired-end reads numbered at least 2.5 million. A single record per CDR3 protein comes from TCRdb applying MiXCR to the 5' RACE reads. This table holds about 640,000 distinct CDR3 sequences, approximately 50% found once. V and J are TRBV29-1 and TRBJ1-2; D ambiguous. The TCR comes from a man between 60 and 75 years old in good health. Sequencing input: blood. This CDR3 is CSVEVGGRGYTF. CDR3 in DNA: TGCAGCGTTGAAGTGGGTGGGAGAGGCTACACCTTC.